The rows below give T cell receptor beta chains drawn from one sample of a study of blood T cells in healthy people across ages. TCRdb redid the calling of the 5' RACE reads with MiXCR, one entry per CDR3 protein. This sample has approximately 770,000 distinct CDR3 sequences, with 58% found just once. Sequencing used blood. The receptors stem from a man aged 30 to 45 in good health. The CDR3 runs from the conserved cysteine through the conserved F or W. The D gene is left open where the match is weak. Clone size is given for some rows only: seen once, a few or many times, or a class if the clone is expanded.

CDR3 length	V gene	clone size	J gene	D gene	CDR3 DNA	CDR3 protein
14	TRBV7-2	.	TRBJ1-1	.	TGTGCCAGCAGCTTAGCGACGAGGAACACTGAAGCTTTCTTT	CASSLATRNTEAFF
15	TRBV4-2	few	TRBJ2-7	TRBD2	TGTGCCAGCAGCCAAGATCGGCTAGCGGGGAACGAGCAGTACTTC	CASSQDRLAGNEQYF
14	TRBV20-1	.	TRBJ2-1	.	TGCAGTGCCATTGGGGTTACCTGGGATAATGAGCAGTTCTTC	CSAIGVTWDNEQFF
11	TRBV29-1	few	TRBJ1-2	.	TGCAGCGTTGTAGTAGGGACTGGCTACACCTTC	CSVVVGTGYTF
15	TRBV7-9	.	TRBJ2-7	.	TGTGCCAGCAGCTTAGGGGCTAGTAGGACCTACGAGCAGTACTTC	CASSLGASRTYEQYF
14	TRBV28	.	TRBJ2-3	TRBD1	TGTGCCAGCAAAGGCCAGGGGGAAACAGATACGCAGTATTTC	CASKGQGETDTQYF
15	TRBV20-1	.	TRBJ2-3	.	TGCAGTGCCTACCCCTGGGGGCGCCCCACAGATACGCAGTATTTC	CSAYPWGRPTDTQYF
15	TRBV5-1	.	TRBJ2-3	TRBD2	TGCGCCAGCAGCCCCAGCGGGAGGTCGGAAGATACGCAGTATTTT	CASSPSGRSEDTQYF
14	TRBV2	many	TRBJ1-2	.	TGTGCCAGCAGTTCCGGGACTTCCCATTATGGCTACACCTTC	CASSSGTSHYGYTF
14	TRBV20-1	.	TRBJ2-5	.	TGCAGTGCTAGAGATTATAGAGGGCCTAATGAGCAGTACTTC	CSARDYRGPNEQYF
14	TRBV7-8	.	TRBJ2-7	.	TGTGCGACCCGGGGGGCGCAAAGCTCCTACGAGCAGTACTTC	CATRGAQSSYEQYF
13	TRBV10-2	.	TRBJ2-5	.	TGCGCCAGCAGTGGAGGGGTAGGGGAGACCCAGTACTTC	CASSGGVGETQYF
17	TRBV4-2	.	TRBJ2-3	TRBD2	TGTGCCAGCAGCCCAAGTACTAGCGGGAGGGCATTTGGTACGCAGTATTTT	CASSPSTSGRAFGTQYF
15	TRBV7-9	.	TRBJ2-3	.	TGTGCCAGCAGCTGCCGAACCGAGGGCACAGATGCGCAGTATTTT	CASSCRTEGTDAQYF
14	TRBV5-1	few	TRBJ2-5	TRBD1	TGCGCCAGCAGCTTACAGGGGGCTTATGAGACCCAGTACTTC	CASSLQGAYETQYF
18	TRBV25-1	.	TRBJ2-1	.	TGTGCCAGCAGTGTAGAGCCCCCCCCAGCTCTACTCTACAATGAGCAGTTCTTC	CASSVEPPPALLYNEQFF
14	TRBV4-2	.	TRBJ2-5	.	TGTGCCAGCAGCCAGTCTGGCGGCCAAGAGACCCAGTACTTC	CASSQSGGQETQYF
21	TRBV5-6	.	TRBJ2-3	TRBD1	TGTGCCAGCAGCTTGGCCTCAACATATTTCTCCGGGACAGGGGCCTTGATTTCGCAGTATTTT	CASSLASTYFSGTGALISQYF
14	TRBV5-1	.	TRBJ1-1	.	TGCGCCAGCAGCTTACAGGGTCAAGACACTGAAGCTTTCTTT	CASSLQGQDTEAFF
13	TRBV29-1	once	TRBJ1-1	TRBD1	TGCAGCGTAGACAGGGGGCGAATTTCTGAAGCTTTCTTT	CSVDRGRISEAFF
15	TRBV12-3/TRBV12-4	.	TRBJ1-2	.	TGTGCCAGCAGTTTAGCCAGGGAAGGCGGAAATGGCTACACCTTC	CASSLAREGGNGYTF
16	TRBV20-1	.	TRBJ1-6	TRBD1	TGCAGTGCGGGAAGACAGGGGAGCTCCTATAATTCACCCCTCCACTTT	CSAGRQGSSYNSPLHF
16	TRBV15	.	TRBJ2-7	TRBD2	TGTGCCACCAGCAGAGATCCCCTGGGACTAGCGAGCGAGCAGTACTTC	CATSRDPLGLASEQYF
14	TRBV7-9	.	TRBJ2-5	.	TGTGCCAGCAGCTTTAACACGAGAGTAGAGACCCAGTACTTC	CASSFNTRVETQYF